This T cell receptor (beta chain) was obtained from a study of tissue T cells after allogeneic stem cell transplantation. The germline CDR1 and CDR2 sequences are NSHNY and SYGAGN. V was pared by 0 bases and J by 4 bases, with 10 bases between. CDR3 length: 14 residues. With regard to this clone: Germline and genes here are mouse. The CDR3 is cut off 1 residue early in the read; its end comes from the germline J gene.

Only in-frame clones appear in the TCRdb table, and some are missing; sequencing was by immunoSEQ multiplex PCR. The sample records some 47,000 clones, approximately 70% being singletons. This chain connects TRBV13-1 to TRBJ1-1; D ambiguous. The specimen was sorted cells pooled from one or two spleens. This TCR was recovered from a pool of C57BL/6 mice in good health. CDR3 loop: CASSDAGEGTEVFF. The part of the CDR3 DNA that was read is TGTGCCAGCAGTGATGCCGGGGAGGGCACAGAAGTCTTC.